This is a list of T cell receptor beta chains from one sample in a study of identifying expanded T cells in peripheral blood. This table comes from immunoSEQ multiplex PCR, and its TCRdb copy is limited to in-frame clones, with some not included. The sample yields around 90,000 clones, more than 70% seen once. The sequenced sample consisted of blood. All receptors come from a person aged 18 to 75 in good health. CDR3s leave out the opening cysteine and the closing phenylalanine or tryptophan. A D gene is named only where the DNA matches it firmly.

>TRBV9|.
ASTRSIRGTNTGELF
>TRBV9|.
ASTDGGVHTDTQY
>TRBV9|TRBD1
ASSAIGTGKGRGELF
>TRBV5-3|.
ARSLAHDGETQY
>TRBV19|.
ASSSGPGLYEQY
>TRBV19|.
ASSIGLNEETQY
>TRBV30|.
AWSTPGDQETQY
>TRBV29-1|.
SVPRGRRYNEQF
>TRBV21-1|.
ASSIGTYEQY
>TRBV2|TRBD2
ASSELAGGSDTQY
>TRBV27|TRBD1
ASSLSQDRAAF
>TRBV6-5|TRBD2
ASSYSRGDNEQF
>TRBV15|.
ATSTEANYGYT
>TRBV9|.
ATGRNRDEQY
>TRBV5-1|.
ASSLTGRGSNEQF
>TRBV4-1|TRBD2
ASSQPSGGLNTGELF
>TRBV5-5|TRBD1
ASSLGTGNEKLF
>TRBV5-4|TRBD1
ASSITGTGVANIQY
>TRBV6-1|.
ASSDSQGPTYEQY
>TRBV27|.
ASSLAGAGSYNEQF
>TRBV2|TRBD1
ASSHPPGRRGRISNQPQH
>TRBV29-1|.
SVPWAYGYT
>TRBV5-1|.
ASSRDGSSYNEQF
>TRBV7-9|.
ASSRTRVYEQY
>TRBV7-9|.
ASSGPGYSNQPQH